This T cell receptor beta chain was obtained from a study of T cell repertoires in cytomegalovirus infection. Study details: Carrying CMV and the relevant HLA type showed in public TCR beta signatures.

TCRdb reprocessed the reads with MiXCR, giving one entry per CDR3 protein. The sample carries 85,000 to 120,000 distinct CDR3 sequences, 16% recorded once. As regards this clonotype: The target antigen is unknown.

Study-wide results and caveats: The cumulative frequency of public TCR beta families identified carriers of CMV plus the relevant HLA. Dominant in the ex vivo response were TCR beta clonotypes restricted by HLA-C and specific for CMV.

The length of the CDR3 is 15 residues. V lost 1 base to trimming and J lost 3 bases, with 13 bases between them. Germline values: CDR1 SGHKS, CDR2 YYEKEE (reference sequence). The sample comprised PBMCs. The sequence derives from a human donor in good health (CMV status not recorded). Some clones in this sample may be carry-over from other donors' samples. The V gene is TRBV5-5, the J gene TRBJ1-1, with D possibly TRBD1 on 5 matching bases. The CDR3 DNA follows: TGTGCCAGCAGCTTGCGCGAAGGGGTGTACACTGAAGCTTTCTTT. Its protein product is CASSLREGVYTEAFF.